The T cell receptor (beta chain) described here comes from a study of blood T cell repertoires in COVID-19. Study details: The study drew acute and convalescent COVID-19 samples from the United States, Italy and Spain.

CDR1 and CDR2 (germline): SNHLY, FYNNEI. V gave up 8 bases and J gave up 8 bases; unmatched junction bases: 10. CDR3 length equals 13 residues. Profiling relied on immunoSEQ multiplex PCR, and the TCRdb table lists in-frame clones only, not all of them. The sample records almost 95,000 clones, approximately 88% being singletons. This chain joins TRBV2 and TRBJ1-1; 8 positions agree with TRBD1. The sequencing input was peripheral blood. This clonotype was obtained from a woman aged 60-70 years with COVID-19, enrolled during active disease. The DNA for the CDR3 is TGTGCCAGCCGAGGACAGGGAAAAGGGGAAGCTTTCTTT. This encodes CASRGQGKGEAFF.